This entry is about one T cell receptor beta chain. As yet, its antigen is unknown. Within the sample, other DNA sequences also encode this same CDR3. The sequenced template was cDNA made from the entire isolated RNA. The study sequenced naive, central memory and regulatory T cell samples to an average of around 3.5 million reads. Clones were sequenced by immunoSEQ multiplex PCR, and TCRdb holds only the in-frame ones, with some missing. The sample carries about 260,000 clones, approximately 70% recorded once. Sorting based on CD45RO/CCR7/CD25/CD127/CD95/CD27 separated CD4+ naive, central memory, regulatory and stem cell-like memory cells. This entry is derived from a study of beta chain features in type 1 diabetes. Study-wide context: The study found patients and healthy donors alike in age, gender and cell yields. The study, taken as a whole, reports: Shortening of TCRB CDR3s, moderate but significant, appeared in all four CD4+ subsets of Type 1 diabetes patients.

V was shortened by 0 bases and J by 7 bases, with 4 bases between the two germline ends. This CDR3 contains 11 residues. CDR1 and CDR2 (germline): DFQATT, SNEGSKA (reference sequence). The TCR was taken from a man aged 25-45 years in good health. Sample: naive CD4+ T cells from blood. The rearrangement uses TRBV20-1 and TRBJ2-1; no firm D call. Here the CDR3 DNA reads TGCAGTGCTAGAGAGGGGAATGAGCAGTTCTTC. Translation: CSAREGNEQFF.